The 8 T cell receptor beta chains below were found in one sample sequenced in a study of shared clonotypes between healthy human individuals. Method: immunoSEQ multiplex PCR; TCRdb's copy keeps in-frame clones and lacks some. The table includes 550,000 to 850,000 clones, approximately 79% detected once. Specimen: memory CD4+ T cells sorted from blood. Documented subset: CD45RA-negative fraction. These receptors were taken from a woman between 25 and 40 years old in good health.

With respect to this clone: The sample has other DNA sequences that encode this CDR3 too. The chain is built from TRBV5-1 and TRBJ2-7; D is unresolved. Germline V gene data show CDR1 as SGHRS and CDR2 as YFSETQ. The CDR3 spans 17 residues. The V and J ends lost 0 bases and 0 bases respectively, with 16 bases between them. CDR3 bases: TGCGCCAGCAGCTTGGCCGTTAGACTGGGTAGCTCCTACGAGCAGTACTTC. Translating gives CASSLAVRLGSSYEQYF.

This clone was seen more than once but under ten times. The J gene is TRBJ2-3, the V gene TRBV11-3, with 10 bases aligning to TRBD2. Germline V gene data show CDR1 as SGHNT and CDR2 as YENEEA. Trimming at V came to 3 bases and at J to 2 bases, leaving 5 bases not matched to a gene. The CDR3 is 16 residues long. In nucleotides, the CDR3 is TGTGCCAGCAGCTTGGGACTAGCGACCTCCACAGATACGCAGTATTTT. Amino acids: CASSLGLATSTDTQYF.

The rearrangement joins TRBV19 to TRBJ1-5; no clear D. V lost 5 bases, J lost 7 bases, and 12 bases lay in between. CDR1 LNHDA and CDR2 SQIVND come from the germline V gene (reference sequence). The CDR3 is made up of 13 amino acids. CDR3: CASSGWVTQPQHF. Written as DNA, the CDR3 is TGTGCCAGTAGTGGTTGGGTGACGCAGCCCCAGCATTTT. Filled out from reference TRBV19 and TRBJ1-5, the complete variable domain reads DGGITQSPKYLFRKEGQNVTLSCEQNLNHDAMYWYRQDPGQGLRLIYYSQIVNDFQKGDIAEGYSVSREKKESFPLTVTSAQKNPTAFYLCASSGWVTQPQHFGDGTRLSIL.

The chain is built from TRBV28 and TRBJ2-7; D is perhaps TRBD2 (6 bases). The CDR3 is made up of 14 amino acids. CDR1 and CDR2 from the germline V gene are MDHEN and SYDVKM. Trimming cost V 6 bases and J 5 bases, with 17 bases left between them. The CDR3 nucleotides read TGTGCCAGCAGCGACCGACTTAAGCGGGACGAGCAGTACTTC. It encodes CASSDRLKRDEQYF.

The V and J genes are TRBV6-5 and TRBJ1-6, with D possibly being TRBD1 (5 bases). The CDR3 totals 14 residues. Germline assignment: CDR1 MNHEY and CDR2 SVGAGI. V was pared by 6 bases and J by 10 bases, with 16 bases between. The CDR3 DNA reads TGTGCCAGCAGATTCCGACAGTTTAGCTCACCCCTCCACTTT. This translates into CASRFRQFSSPLHF.

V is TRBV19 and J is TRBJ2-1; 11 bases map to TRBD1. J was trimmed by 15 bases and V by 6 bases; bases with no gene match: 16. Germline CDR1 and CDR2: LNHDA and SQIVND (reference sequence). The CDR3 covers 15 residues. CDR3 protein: CASSSQDRGPYRRFF. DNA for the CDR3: TGTGCCAGTAGCAGTCAGGACAGGGGGCCCTATCGGCGGTTCTTC.

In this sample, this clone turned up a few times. In DNA, the CDR3 is TGTGCCAGCAGACGACGGACCGGGGAGCTGTTTTTT. Protein sequence: CASRRRTGELFF. The rearrangement links TRBV5-8 to TRBJ2-2; D is unresolved. The CDR3 has 12 residues. The germline V and J ends were trimmed by 5 bases and 5 bases, with 7 bases remaining between them. CDR1 SGHTS and CDR2 YDEGEE come from the germline V gene.

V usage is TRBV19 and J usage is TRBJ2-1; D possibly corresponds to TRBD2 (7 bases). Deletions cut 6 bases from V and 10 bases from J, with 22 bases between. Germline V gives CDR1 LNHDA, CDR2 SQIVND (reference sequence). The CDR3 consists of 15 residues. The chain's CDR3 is CASRGGTHYIGEQFF. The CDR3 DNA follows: TGTGCCAGTAGGGGAGGGACACATTATATCGGGGAGCAGTTCTTC.